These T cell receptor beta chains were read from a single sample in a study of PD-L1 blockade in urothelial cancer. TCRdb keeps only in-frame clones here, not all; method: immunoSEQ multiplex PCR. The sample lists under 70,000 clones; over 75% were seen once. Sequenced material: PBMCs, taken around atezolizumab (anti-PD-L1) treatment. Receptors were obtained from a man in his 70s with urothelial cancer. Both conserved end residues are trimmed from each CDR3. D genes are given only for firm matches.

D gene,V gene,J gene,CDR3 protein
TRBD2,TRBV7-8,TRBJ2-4,ASSKTSGLAKNIQY
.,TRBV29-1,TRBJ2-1,SVEDPGRMGNEQF
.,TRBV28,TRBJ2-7,ASSLGGGESYEQY
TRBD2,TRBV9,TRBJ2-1,ASSVVAGEQF
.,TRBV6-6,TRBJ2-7,ASSFGGPETSEQY
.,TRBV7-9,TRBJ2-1,ASRKEGVGVEL
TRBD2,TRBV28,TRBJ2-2,ASSLDSTFSGDGELF
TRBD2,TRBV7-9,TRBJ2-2,ASSLGTSLNTGELF
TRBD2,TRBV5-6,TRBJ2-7,ASSGLAGVSYEQY
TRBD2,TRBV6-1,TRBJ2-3,ASSIAGDGYAY
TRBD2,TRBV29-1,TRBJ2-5,SGAGVGQETQY
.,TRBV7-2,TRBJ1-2,ASSLAPGDYGYT
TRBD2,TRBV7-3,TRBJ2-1,ASSFGTNNEQF
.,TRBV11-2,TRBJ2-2,ASRLYGVTGELF
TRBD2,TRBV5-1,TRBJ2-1,ASSLGRGIYNEQF
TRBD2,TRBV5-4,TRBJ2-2,ASSPGTSGYLGELF
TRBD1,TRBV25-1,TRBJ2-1,ATLFDRGSYNEQF
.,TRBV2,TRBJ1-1,ASSVGTYTEAF
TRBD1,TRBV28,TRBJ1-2,ASNSPGQGVNGYT
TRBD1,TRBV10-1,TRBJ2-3,ASSTGVRNTQY
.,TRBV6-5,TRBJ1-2,ASSYGGGYYGYT
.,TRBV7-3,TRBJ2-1,ASSLNGQGPYNEQF
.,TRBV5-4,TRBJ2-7,ASSLEEGWDEQY
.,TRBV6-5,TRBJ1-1,ASSYGAGNTEAF
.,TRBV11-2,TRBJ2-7,ASSLLDTNSYEQY